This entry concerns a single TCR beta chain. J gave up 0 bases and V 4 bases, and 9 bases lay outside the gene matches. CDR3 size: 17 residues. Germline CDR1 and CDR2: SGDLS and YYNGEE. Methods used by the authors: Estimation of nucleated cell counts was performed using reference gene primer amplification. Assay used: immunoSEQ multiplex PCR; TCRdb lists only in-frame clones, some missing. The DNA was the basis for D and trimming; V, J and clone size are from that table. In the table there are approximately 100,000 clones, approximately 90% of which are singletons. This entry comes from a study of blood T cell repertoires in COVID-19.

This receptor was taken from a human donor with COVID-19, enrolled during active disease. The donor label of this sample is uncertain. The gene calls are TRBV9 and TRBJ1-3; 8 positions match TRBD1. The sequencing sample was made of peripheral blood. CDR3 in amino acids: CASSNHRGEGSGNTIYF. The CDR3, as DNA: TGTGCCAGCAGCAATCACAGGGGGGAGGGCTCTGGAAACACCATATATTTT.